The 26 T cell receptor beta chains in this list originate from one sample, sequenced in a study of post-analysis software for immune sequencing data. No antigen is known for these receptors. Whole-study results and caveats: Elevated frequency relative to controls characterized roughly 5 TRBV segments in patients, TRBV5-6, TRBV5-1 and TRBV20-1 among them.

The TCR beta cDNA libraries carried unique molecular identifiers. Each CDR3 protein gets one entry after TCRdb re-called the PCR reads with MiXCR. Counted here are hundreds of thousands of distinct CDR3 sequences, 53% occurring once; the ten biggest clones make up 4.6%. Material: blood. These receptors were obtained from a girl aged 5-17 years with multiple sclerosis.

This chain links TRBV5-1 with TRBJ2-2, with D tentatively TRBD1 (5 bases). The CDR3 runs 14 residues. CDR1 is SGHRS, CDR2 YFSETQ, per germline. Trimming shortened V by 9 bases and J by 4 bases, and 16 bases separated the two germline ends. CDR3 protein: CATRDSLSTGELFF. The CDR3 region has the DNA TGCGCCACCCGAGACAGCCTCTCCACCGGGGAGCTGTTTTTT.

This clonotype was recorded a few times. The chain combines TRBV13 with TRBJ2-5; no clear D gene. V was clipped by 0 bases and J by 6 bases, with 11 bases between them. The CDR3 contains 14 residues. The germline gives CDR1 PRHDT, CDR2 FYEKMQ (reference sequence). The CDR3 nucleotides are TGTGCCAGCAGCTTAGGGTCGGTGGAGAAGACCCAGTACTTC. This codes for CASSLGSVEKTQYF.

The rearrangement links TRBV20-1 to TRBJ1-2; 8 bases fit TRBD1. The CDR3 is made up of 14 amino acids. In germline, CDR1 is DFQATT, CDR2 SNEGSKA (reference sequence). Trimming at V came to 7 bases and at J to 1 base, leaving 8 bases not matched to a gene. This chain's CDR3 is CSVAWDRHNYGYTF. In DNA form, the CDR3 reads TGCAGTGTCGCGTGGGACAGGCATAACTATGGCTACACCTTC.

The rearrangement uses TRBV3-1 and TRBJ1-2; possibly TRBD1 for D (5 bases). V lost 3 bases to trimming and J lost 1 base, with 12 bases between them. The germline CDR1 and CDR2 sequences are LGHDT and YNNKEL (reference sequence). The CDR3 has 15 residues. The CDR3 bases are TGTGCCAGCAGCCAGCTCCCCGGGGGTAACTATGGCTACACCTTC. Translated, it gives CASSQLPGGNYGYTF.

The V gene is TRBV4-1, the J gene TRBJ2-1; D unresolved. Trimming took off 2 bases at V and 8 bases at J, with 7 bases between the two ends. Per the germline V gene, CDR1 is MGHRA and CDR2 is YSYEKL. This CDR3 region has 12 residues. CDR3 in amino acids: CASSQLLDEQFF. In nucleotides, the CDR3 is TGCGCCAGCAGCCAACTATTAGATGAGCAGTTCTTC.

This clonotype was observed a handful of times. The J gene is TRBJ2-7, the V gene TRBV10-1; maybe TRBD2 (6 bases). V was pared by 2 bases and J by 3 bases, with 14 bases between. There are 15 residues in the CDR3. In germline, CDR1 is WNHNN, CDR2 SYGVQD (reference sequence). CDR3 protein: CASSEGSGPYYEQYF. The CDR3 DNA reads as TGCGCCAGCAGTGAGGGTAGCGGCCCCTACTACGAGCAGTACTTC.

The gene calls are TRBV14 and TRBJ2-4, with a possible D match to TRBD2 (5 bases). The J call may be faulty, since TRBJ2-7 better matches the DNA end. The V gene's germline CDR1 is SGHDN and CDR2 FVKESK. The CDR3 has 13 residues. Written as DNA, the CDR3 is TGTGCCAGCAGCCAAGAAGCGGCCTACGAGCAGTACTTC. Protein product: CASSQEAAYEQYF.

This clonotype was counted only a few times. This chain connects TRBV4-1 to TRBJ2-4; a possible D gene is TRBD1 (5 bases). The germline V gene encodes CDR1 MGHRA and CDR2 YSYEKL. V lost 0 bases and J lost 11, with 14 bases in between. This CDR3 is 14 amino acids long. The CDR3 reads CASSQDLGAGVQYF. The CDR3 coding sequence is TGCGCCAGCAGCCAAGATTTAGGGGCAGGAGTTCAGTACTTC.

This clonotype occurred a few times. CDR3 residues: CASSFRGSEQFF. CDR3 bases: TGTGCCAGCAGTTTTAGAGGAAGTGAGCAGTTCTTC. This chain links TRBV27 with TRBJ2-1; no definite D call. CDR3 length: 12 residues. Germline CDR1 and CDR2: MNHEY and SMNVEV (reference sequence). V was shortened by 3 bases and J by 9 bases, with 9 bases between the two germline ends.

The gene calls are TRBV7-2 and TRBJ1-2; the D gene is possibly TRBD1 (6 bases). CDR1 SGHTA and CDR2 FQGNSA come from the germline V gene. V lost 7 bases, J lost 4 bases, and 19 bases lay in between. This CDR3 has 15 residues. This CDR3 reads CASTTLGRGAYGYTF. The CDR3 bases are TGTGCCAGCACCACCCTCGGGAGGGGGGCCTATGGCTACACCTTC.

V is TRBV11-2 and J is TRBJ2-7, with 9 bases that match TRBD1. This CDR3 region has 15 residues. Looked up from germline, CDR1 is SGHAT and CDR2 is FQNNGV. The junction had 9 bases not matched to a gene; V was cut back by 4 bases and J by 5 bases. The CDR3 sequence is CASSSLDRGRHEQYF. Here the CDR3 DNA reads TGTGCCAGCAGCTCCTTGGACAGGGGTCGGCACGAGCAGTACTTC.

The chain couples TRBV9 to TRBJ2-1; TRBD1 might be the D (5 bases). CDR3 size: 13 residues. The ends were cut back, 2 bases at V and 8 bases at J, with 11 bases in the middle. Per the germline V gene, CDR1 is SGDLS and CDR2 is YYNGEE. The CDR3 DNA follows: TGTGCCAGCAGCGTCCAGGGCGGCGATGAGCAGTTCTTC. Its protein is CASSVQGGDEQFF.

In this sample, this clonotype turned up once. The CDR3 ends on some other residue instead of the conserved phenylalanine or tryptophan, so this is likely a read error. The rearrangement joins TRBV2 to TRBJ2-3; 8 bases line up with TRBD2. Trimming cost V 5 bases and J 4 bases; bases outside gene matches: 5. CDR1 and CDR2 from the germline V gene are SNHLY and FYNNEI. This CDR3 spans 14 amino acids. DNA of the CDR3: TGTGCCAGCAGTCGTAGTAGCGGGGCAGATACGCAGTATGTT. Amino acid sequence: CASSRSSGADTQYV.

This clonotype has just a few counts. Written as DNA, the CDR3 is TGTGCCAGCAAGGGGGCGGAGGGACGGCAAGAGACCCAGTACTTC. Translating gives CASKGAEGRQETQYF. The genes are TRBV6-1 and TRBJ2-5, with D possibly matching TRBD1 (7 bases). Deletions cut 7 bases from V and 2 bases from J, with 17 bases between. CDR1 MNHNS and CDR2 SASEGT come from the germline V gene. The CDR3 totals 15 residues.

This clonotype has a single count. V usage is TRBV14 and J usage is TRBJ2-3, with no clear D. The CDR3 loop spans 13 amino acids. Trimming took 2 bases from V and 8 from J, leaving 11 bases between them. CDR1 SGHDN and CDR2 FVKESK come from the germline V gene. The chain's CDR3 is CASSQISMATQYF. The DNA of the CDR3 is TGTGCCAGCAGCCAAATATCTATGGCTACGCAGTATTTT.

This sequence joins TRBV13 and TRBJ2-1; 7 positions match TRBD1. V lost 5 bases, J lost 5 bases, and 9 bases stayed unmatched. Germline values: CDR1 PRHDT, CDR2 FYEKMQ (reference sequence). The CDR3 sequence is 15 residues long. Here the CDR3 DNA reads TGTGCCAGCAGCCCCCCCGGGACAGCAGACAATGAGCAGTTCTTC. Amino acid sequence: CASSPPGTADNEQFF. Full variable domain (rest looked up from reference TRBV13 and TRBJ2-1): AAGVIQSPRHLIKEKRETATLKCYPIPRHDTVYWYQQGPGQDPQFLISFYEKMQSDKGSIPDRFSAQQFSDYHSELNMSSLELGDSALYFCASSPPGTADNEQFFGPGTRLTVL.

V usage is TRBV20-1 and J usage is TRBJ2-5; 7 nucleotides align to TRBD2. The CDR3 runs to 14 residues. The germline V gene encodes CDR1 DFQATT and CDR2 SNEGSKA (reference sequence). With V trimmed by 3 bases and J by 1 base, 5 bases remained unmatched. CDR3 nucleotide sequence: TGCAGTGCTAGGCTCTCTAGCGGCCAAGAGACCCAGTACTTC. It codes for CSARLSSGQETQYF.

The chain joins TRBV12-3 or TRBV12-4 to TRBJ2-4; D ambiguous. The J call is doubtful: the DNA matches TRBJ2-7 better. The CDR3 spans 12 residues. CDR3 in amino acids: CASSFYSSEQYF. The CDR3 nucleotides are TGTGCCAGCAGTTTTTACAGCAGCGAGCAGTACTTC.

This clonotype appeared a few times. A junction boundary mismatches the germline segment, possibly from a read error. The genes are TRBV27 and TRBJ2-7, with D tentatively TRBD1 or TRBD2 (5 bases each). The CDR3 sequence is 13 residues long. The germline gives CDR1 MNHEY, CDR2 SMNVEV (reference sequence). The CDR3 is CVSNAGAPYEQYF. The CDR3 coding sequence is TGTGTCAGCAATGCCGGGGCCCCCTACGAGCAGTACTTC.

There are a few counts of this clonotype. The chain couples TRBV20-1 to TRBJ2-7, with D hard to call. Trimming pared 3 bases from V and 2 bases from J, leaving 8 bases between. The CDR3 totals 12 residues. Germline V gene lookup returns CDR1 DFQATT and CDR2 SNEGSKA (reference sequence). The CDR3 reads CSASEATYEQYF. CDR3 nucleotide sequence: TGCAGTGCTAGCGAGGCAACCTACGAGCAGTACTTC.

This clonotype has just one count. The rearrangement links TRBV4-2 to TRBJ2-7; D unclear. Near its end, the DNA agrees better with TRBJ2-5, so the J call may be wrong. The CDR3 consists of 13 residues. The germline V gene has CDR1 LGHNA and CDR2 YNFKEQ. The CDR3 spells CASSHRLLETQYF. For the CDR3, the DNA is TGTGCCAGCAGCCACCGCCTCTTGGAGACCCAGTACTTC.

This clonotype was counted only a few times. This chain joins TRBV7-7 and TRBJ2-3, with 9 bases identical to TRBD2. There are 16 residues in the CDR3. The V gene end was trimmed by 3 bases and the J gene end by 0 bases; junction bases not matched to a gene: 4. In germline, CDR1 is SSHAT, CDR2 FNYEAQ (reference sequence). This CDR3 reads CASSLFSGGSTDTQYF. The CDR3 DNA is TGTGCCAGCAGCTTGTTTAGCGGGGGTAGCACAGATACGCAGTATTTT.

The chain has TRBV3-1 and TRBJ2-1; TRBD2 agrees at 9 bases. V trimming: 4 bases; J trimming: 5 bases; junction bases outside the gene matches: 6. The CDR3 is made up of 15 amino acids. The germline V gene encodes CDR1 LGHDT and CDR2 YNNKEL (reference sequence). CDR3 DNA: TGTGCCAGCAGCCCAGCGGGGGGACGCCACAATGAGCAGTTCTTC. Translating it yields CASSPAGGRHNEQFF.

The V gene is TRBV5-1, the J gene TRBJ2-1, with 11 positions matching TRBD2. Trimming removed 4 bases from V and 12 bases from J; junction bases left unmatched: 12. Germline loops: CDR1 SGHRS, CDR2 YFSETQ. The CDR3 is made up of 15 amino acids. In DNA form, the CDR3 reads TGCGCCAGCAGCCCGGGCCTAGCGGGGGGCATGCGGCAGTTCTTC. It translates to CASSPGLAGGMRQFF.

The V gene is TRBV6-2 or TRBV6-3, the J gene TRBJ2-1; 7 bases agree with TRBD2. J gave up 3 bases and V 2 bases, and 4 bases lay outside the gene matches. Looked up from germline, CDR1 is MNHEY and CDR2 is SVGEGT. The CDR3 loop spans 15 amino acids. The CDR3 sequence: CASSYAREIYNEQFF. The DNA of the CDR3 is TGTGCCAGCAGTTACGCGCGGGAGATCTACAATGAGCAGTTCTTC.

This clonotype has only a few counts. The chain uses TRBV9 and TRBJ1-5; D gene unclear. The CDR3 totals 15 residues. The germline V gene has CDR1 SGDLS and CDR2 YYNGEE. Trimming shortened V by 0 bases and J by 0 bases, and 7 bases separated the two germline ends. The CDR3 reads CASSVEGNSNQPQHF. The CDR3 coding sequence is TGTGCCAGCAGCGTAGAAGGAAATAGCAATCAGCCCCAGCATTTT.